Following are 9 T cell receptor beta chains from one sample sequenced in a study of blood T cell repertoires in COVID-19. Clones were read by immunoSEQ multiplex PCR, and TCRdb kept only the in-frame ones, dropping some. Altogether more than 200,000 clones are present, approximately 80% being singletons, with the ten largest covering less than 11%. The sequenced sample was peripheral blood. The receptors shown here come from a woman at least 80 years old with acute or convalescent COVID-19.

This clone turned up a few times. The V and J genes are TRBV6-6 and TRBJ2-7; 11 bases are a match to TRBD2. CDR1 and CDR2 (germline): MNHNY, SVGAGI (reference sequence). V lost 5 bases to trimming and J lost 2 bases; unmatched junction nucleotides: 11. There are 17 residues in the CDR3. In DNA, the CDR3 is TGTGCCAGCAGTCAGACTAGCGGGACTGCCGTTGCCTACGAGCAGTACTTC. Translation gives CASSQTSGTAVAYEQYF.

This CDR3 is CASSPWGTNEQFF. Written as DNA, the CDR3 is TGTGCCAGCAGCCCTTGGGGCACCAATGAGCAGTTCTTC. The chain couples TRBV11-2 to TRBJ2-1, with D tentatively TRBD1 (5 bases). Trimming took off 5 bases at V and 6 bases at J, with 11 bases between the two ends. The CDR3 is 13 residues long. In germline, CDR1 is SGHAT, CDR2 FQNNGV.

CDR3 nucleotides: TGTGCCAGCAGCAAGTGGGGGGTAGTTCCTAATGAAAAACTGTTTTTT. The encoded protein is CASSKWGVVPNEKLFF. The chain uses TRBV21-1 and TRBJ1-4. TRBV21-1 is termed a pseudogene. This CDR3 spans 16 amino acids.

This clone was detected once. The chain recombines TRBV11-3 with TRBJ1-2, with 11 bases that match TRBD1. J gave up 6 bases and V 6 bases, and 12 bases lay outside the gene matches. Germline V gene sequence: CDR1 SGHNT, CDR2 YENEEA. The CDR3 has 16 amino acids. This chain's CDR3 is CASSAKRGQGGDGYTF. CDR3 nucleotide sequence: TGTGCCAGCAGTGCCAAGAGGGGACAGGGGGGCGATGGCTACACCTTC.

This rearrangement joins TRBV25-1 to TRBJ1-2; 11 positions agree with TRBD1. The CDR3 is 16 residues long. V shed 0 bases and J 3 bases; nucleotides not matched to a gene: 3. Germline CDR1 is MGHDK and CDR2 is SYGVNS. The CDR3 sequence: CASSEYAGQGDYGYTF. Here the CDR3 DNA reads TGTGCCAGCAGTGAATATGCGGGACAGGGGGACTATGGCTACACCTTC.

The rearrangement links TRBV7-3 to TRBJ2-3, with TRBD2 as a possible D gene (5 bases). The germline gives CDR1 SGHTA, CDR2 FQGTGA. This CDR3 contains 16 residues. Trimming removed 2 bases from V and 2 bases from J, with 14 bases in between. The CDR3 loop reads CASSLGGSGYTDTQYF. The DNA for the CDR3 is TGTGCCAGCAGCTTAGGAGGCTCAGGTTACACAGATACGCAGTATTTT.

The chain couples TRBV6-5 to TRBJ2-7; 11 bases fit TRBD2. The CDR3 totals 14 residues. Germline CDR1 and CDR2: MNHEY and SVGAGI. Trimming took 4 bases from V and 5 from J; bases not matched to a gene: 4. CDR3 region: CASSFSGRADEQYF. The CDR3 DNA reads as TGTGCCAGCAGTTTTAGCGGGAGGGCGGACGAGCAGTACTTC.

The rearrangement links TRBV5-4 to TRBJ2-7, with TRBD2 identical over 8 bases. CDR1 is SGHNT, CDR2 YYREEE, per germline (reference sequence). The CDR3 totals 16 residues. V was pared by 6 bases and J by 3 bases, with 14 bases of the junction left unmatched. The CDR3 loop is CASKFGGAGGLYEQYF. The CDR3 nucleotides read TGTGCCAGCAAGTTTGGGGGCGCGGGAGGACTCTACGAGCAGTACTTC.

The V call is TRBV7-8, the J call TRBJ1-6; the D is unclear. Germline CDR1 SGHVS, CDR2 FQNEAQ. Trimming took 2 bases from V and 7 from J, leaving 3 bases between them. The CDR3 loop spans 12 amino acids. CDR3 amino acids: CASSLQNSPLHF. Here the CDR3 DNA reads TGTGCCAGCAGCTTACAAAATTCACCCCTCCACTTT.